The sequence of this TCR beta chain was determined in a study of early T cells in non-severe SARS-CoV-2 infection. TCRdb ran MiXCR on the 5' RACE reads and lists one entry per CDR3 protein. This sample has 80,000 to 95,000 distinct CDR3 sequences, with around 15% found just once. The sample comprised whole blood. The sequence was obtained from an adult who was a healthcare worker with PCR-confirmed SARS-CoV-2 infection or an uninfected control (not recorded which).

The CDR3 loop reads CASSVRAQPQHF. The DNA of the CDR3 is TGTGCCAGCAGTGTAAGGGCTCAGCCCCAGCATTTT. The chain has TRBV12-3 or TRBV12-4 and TRBJ1-5; D is ambiguous. Trimming took off 5 bases at V and 6 bases at J, with 8 bases between the two ends. The CDR3 sequence is 12 residues long.